This is a list of T cell receptor beta chains from one sample in a study of T cells in tumors after PD-1 blockade. The repertoire was sequenced with immunoSEQ multiplex PCR; TCRdb's copy has only in-frame clones and lacks some. Altogether 45,000 to 60,000 clones are present, about four fifths being singletons, with the ten largest covering over 15%. Sequenced here: PBMCs, sampled before anti-PD-1 treatment. The receptors stem from a human donor with basal cell carcinoma. Both conserved end residues are part of each CDR3. A D gene is named only where the DNA matches it firmly. Expanded clones get a size class; other rows say once, few or many, or leave the size out.

v_gene: TRBV11-2
abundance: -
d_gene: -
j_gene: TRBJ1-3
CDR3nt: TGTGCCAGCAGCTTAAGTGTCGGAAACACCATATATTTT
CDR3aa: CASSLSVGNTIYF

v_gene: TRBV19
abundance: -
d_gene: -
j_gene: TRBJ1-5
CDR3nt: TGTGCCAGTAGTGCCCTTTGGGGTAGTCAGCCCCAGCATTTT
CDR3aa: CASSALWGSQPQHF

v_gene: TRBV6-2/TRBV6-3
abundance: once
d_gene: -
j_gene: TRBJ2-7
CDR3nt: TGTGCCAGCAGTTACAGGGGGATCAACGAGCAGTACTTC
CDR3aa: CASSYRGINEQYF

v_gene: TRBV14
abundance: medium-sized
d_gene: -
j_gene: TRBJ2-7
CDR3nt: TGTGCCAGCAGAACGACAGGCTTCTACGAGCAGTACTTC
CDR3aa: CASRTTGFYEQYF

v_gene: TRBV10-3
abundance: -
d_gene: TRBD1
j_gene: TRBJ2-7
CDR3nt: TGTGCCGGGGCGGACAGGAGGTTCCCCTACGAGCAGTACTTC
CDR3aa: CAGADRRFPYEQYF

v_gene: TRBV5-1
abundance: once
d_gene: TRBD2
j_gene: TRBJ2-7
CDR3nt: TGCGCCAGCACCCTAGAGACTAGCGGGAAAAACGAGCAGTACTTC
CDR3aa: CASTLETSGKNEQYF

v_gene: TRBV30
abundance: few
d_gene: -
j_gene: TRBJ2-7
CDR3nt: TGTGCCTGGAGTGACTTTTCCTACGAGCAGTACTTC
CDR3aa: CAWSDFSYEQYF

v_gene: TRBV9
abundance: -
d_gene: TRBD2
j_gene: TRBJ2-2
CDR3nt: TGTGCCAGCAGCGGGGGGCCGACTAGCGGGGGCACCGGGGAGCTGTTTTTT
CDR3aa: CASSGGPTSGGTGELFF

v_gene: TRBV5-8
abundance: -
d_gene: -
j_gene: TRBJ2-1
CDR3nt: TGTGCCAGCACCGGCAGCTCCTACAATGAGCAGTTCTTC
CDR3aa: CASTGSSYNEQFF

v_gene: TRBV28
abundance: -
d_gene: -
j_gene: TRBJ1-5
CDR3nt: TGTGCCAGCAGGACGGTGAGGGTTAGTCGCAATCAGCCCCAGCATTTT
CDR3aa: CASRTVRVSRNQPQHF

v_gene: TRBV14
abundance: -
d_gene: TRBD2
j_gene: TRBJ2-7
CDR3nt: TGTGCCAGCAGCCCTCGCCAGCGGGAGGGTCGGGAGCAGTACTTC
CDR3aa: CASSPRQREGREQYF

v_gene: TRBV7-8
abundance: -
d_gene: -
j_gene: TRBJ1-5
CDR3nt: TGTGCCAGCAGCTTGGGGTGGACGAGCAATCAGCCCCAGCATTTT
CDR3aa: CASSLGWTSNQPQHF

v_gene: TRBV3-1/TRBV3-2
abundance: -
d_gene: -
j_gene: TRBJ1-4
CDR3nt: TGTGCCAGCAGCCAAGTTGTTGCCGTTAATGAAAAACTGTTTTTT
CDR3aa: CASSQVVAVNEKLFF

v_gene: TRBV15
abundance: -
d_gene: -
j_gene: TRBJ1-2
CDR3nt: TGTGCCACCAGCACAGGGGACCGCGGCCATGGCTACACCTTC
CDR3aa: CATSTGDRGHGYTF

v_gene: TRBV28
abundance: -
d_gene: TRBD1
j_gene: TRBJ1-4
CDR3nt: TGTGCCAGCAGTCCCGCCGGCAGGGGGCTAGAAAAACTGTTTTTT
CDR3aa: CASSPAGRGLEKLFF

v_gene: TRBV9
abundance: few
d_gene: -
j_gene: TRBJ1-6
CDR3nt: TGTGCCAGCAGCGTAGGAGGGAGTCGTTCACCCCTCCACTTT
CDR3aa: CASSVGGSRSPLHF

v_gene: TRBV4-1
abundance: -
d_gene: TRBD2
j_gene: TRBJ2-3
CDR3nt: TGCGCCAGCAGCCAAGAGGCTAGCGGGGGCCTTAGCACAGATACGCAGTATTTT
CDR3aa: CASSQEASGGLSTDTQYF

v_gene: TRBV3-1/TRBV3-2
abundance: -
d_gene: -
j_gene: TRBJ2-2
CDR3nt: TGTGCCAGCAGCCAAGAAATGGGGACCGGGGAGCTGTTTTTT
CDR3aa: CASSQEMGTGELFF

v_gene: TRBV19
abundance: -
d_gene: -
j_gene: TRBJ2-5
CDR3nt: TGTGCCAGTAGTATAATGTCCGGAGGGGGTCAAGAGACCCAGTACTTC
CDR3aa: CASSIMSGGGQETQYF

v_gene: TRBV9
abundance: -
d_gene: TRBD1
j_gene: TRBJ2-5
CDR3nt: TGTGCCAGCAGCGTAGGGACAGGGGGCGGAGAGACCCAGTACTTC
CDR3aa: CASSVGTGGGETQYF

v_gene: TRBV15
abundance: -
d_gene: -
j_gene: TRBJ1-3
CDR3nt: TGTGCCACCAGCAGAGTTGGGTTACCCGCCGGAAACACCATATATTTT
CDR3aa: CATSRVGLPAGNTIYF

v_gene: TRBV28
abundance: -
d_gene: -
j_gene: TRBJ2-7
CDR3nt: TGTGCCAGCAGTTTAGAGGGGGGGCTCTACGAGCAGTACTTC
CDR3aa: CASSLEGGLYEQYF

v_gene: TRBV19
abundance: -
d_gene: -
j_gene: TRBJ2-7
CDR3nt: TGTGCCAGTAGTCCCTCTACGGGCGAGCAGTACTTC
CDR3aa: CASSPSTGEQYF

v_gene: TRBV7-9
abundance: once
d_gene: TRBD1
j_gene: TRBJ1-1
CDR3nt: TGTGCCAGCAGCATCGTGACAGGGGGTAGGACTGAAGCTTTCTTT
CDR3aa: CASSIVTGGRTEAFF

v_gene: TRBV6-6
abundance: -
d_gene: -
j_gene: TRBJ1-2
CDR3nt: TGTGCCAGCAGTTACTCGTTGGAGGGGACCGGCTACACCTTC
CDR3aa: CASSYSLEGTGYTF

v_gene: TRBV6-1
abundance: -
d_gene: -
j_gene: TRBJ1-6
CDR3nt: TGTGCCAGCAGTGAATACCCCAATTATAATTCACCCCTCCACTTT
CDR3aa: CASSEYPNYNSPLHF

v_gene: TRBV5-5
abundance: -
d_gene: TRBD2
j_gene: TRBJ2-7
CDR3nt: TGTGCCAGCAGCAAGCGGTCGGGGGGGAGCGACGAGCAGTACTTC
CDR3aa: CASSKRSGGSDEQYF

v_gene: TRBV6-1
abundance: -
d_gene: -
j_gene: TRBJ1-3
CDR3nt: TGTGCCAGCAGTGAAACGGCAGGGGGAAACACCATATATTTT
CDR3aa: CASSETAGGNTIYF

v_gene: TRBV5-4
abundance: -
d_gene: TRBD2
j_gene: TRBJ2-3
CDR3nt: TGTGCCAGCAGCCCCCGGCGGGGGGACACAGATACGCAGTATTTT
CDR3aa: CASSPRRGDTDTQYF

v_gene: TRBV19
abundance: -
d_gene: -
j_gene: TRBJ2-2
CDR3nt: TGTGCCAGTAGTATCCCCTCCGGGACAGTCCGGGGGCGGGACACCGGGGAGCTGTTTTTT
CDR3aa: CASSIPSGTVRGRDTGELFF

v_gene: TRBV27
abundance: -
d_gene: -
j_gene: TRBJ1-6
CDR3nt: TGTGCCAGCACTCTTTCTCCTCCTAATTCACCCCTCCACTTT
CDR3aa: CASTLSPPNSPLHF

v_gene: TRBV6-1
abundance: many
d_gene: TRBD1
j_gene: TRBJ1-2
CDR3nt: TGTGCCAGCAGTGAGCGGACAGGGACCTATGGCTACACCTTC
CDR3aa: CASSERTGTYGYTF

v_gene: TRBV6-6
abundance: few
d_gene: TRBD1
j_gene: TRBJ1-1
CDR3nt: TGTGCCAGCAGTACGACAGGGGGCTTTGAAGCTTTCTTT
CDR3aa: CASSTTGGFEAFF

v_gene: TRBV6-2/TRBV6-3
abundance: -
d_gene: -
j_gene: TRBJ2-7
CDR3nt: TGTGCCAGCAGTTACGGGTCCAGGGCCAACGAGCAGTACTTC
CDR3aa: CASSYGSRANEQYF

v_gene: TRBV28
abundance: -
d_gene: -
j_gene: TRBJ1-5
CDR3nt: TGTGCCAGCAGTTTAAAGGGACCCTATCAGCCCCAGCATTTT
CDR3aa: CASSLKGPYQPQHF